This T cell receptor (beta chain) emerged from a study of cytomegalovirus exposure and HLA in healthy donors (dated by TCRdb to the late 2010s). Study-level background: An earlier analysis of approximately 640 of the donors reported more than 250 Gb of sequence data and 117 million unique TCR beta sequences from 150 million to 200 million T cells. The study profiled the T cell repertoires of under 700 subjects by immunosequencing and related them to cytomegalovirus serostatus. Roughly 300 gigabases of sequencing data and tens of millions of unique TCR sequences were included in an early release covering about 600 HLA-typed donors. Typing coverage differed by locus: A, B, C, DRB1 and DQB1 were typed in roughly 629-630 donors, DQA1 in approximately 520, DPA1 in some 570, and DPB1 in approximately 450. Of the approximately 400 genotyped donors, roughly 80% were placed in the genetic ancestry cluster associated with self-reported Caucasian donors. Roughly 5 DR-DQ haplotypes were handled as single units for association and clustering, since linkage in the cohort was strong. HLA typing included class I and class II loci at four-digit resolution. In addition to the first cohort of approximately 670 subjects, a separate validation cohort of 120 different subjects was used. Every repertoire in the discovery cohort had been generated on one and the same sequencing platform. A later genetic analysis used genome-wide SNP genotypes for about 65% of the 666 donors, treating that subset as a discovery cohort. The study combined high-throughput TCR immunosequencing, statistical association of individual TCRs with disease status, and machine learning to predict cytomegalovirus infection status. An earlier analysis of about 600 of the donors used high-throughput TCR beta sequencing to judge whether each TCR beta V gene segment behaved as functional or pseudogenic. The later analysis used no new phenotypic data to find candidate immune exposures, relying instead on TCR beta sequences and their occurrence across donors. Alongside the repertoire data, information on donor age, sex, ethnicity and CMV serostatus was compiled. The study was designed to test whether signatures of past pathogen exposure could be identified by cataloging public T cell receptors. To study patterns of TCR occurrence, a later analysis re-analyzed previously published TCR beta repertoires from 550 to 800 donors and added high-resolution HLA genotyping. Among some 400 genotyped donors of the cohort, an average of approximately 200,000 unique TCR beta nucleotide sequences was sequenced per donor, of which 15% to 20% were non-productive.

From the germline V gene, CDR1 is SGHAT and CDR2 is FQNNGV. Trimming accounts for 5 bases at V and 6 bases at J, while the number of junction bases matched to no gene is 14. Measured from the cysteine to the phenylalanine, the CDR3 is 16 residues long. This entry keeps only the CDR3 DNA: 48 bases, framed from base 1. General conclusions and limits of the study: The classifier was reported to diagnose cytomegalovirus status with high specificity and sensitivity in both the original cohort and the validation cohort. According to the authors, the approach could potentially be generalized to other disease states and immunological phenotypes. In a later genetic analysis, a missense DCLRE1C variant was associated with V-gene and J-gene trimming of TCR beta chains, and the association was replicated in an independent cohort. Presence/absence analyses assumed roughly uniform sequencing depth across donors, an assumption that may not hold. At a false discovery rate of 0.05, a later analysis linked 16,000 or so TCR beta sequences to specific HLA alleles. Correlated functional status among segregating V segments might reflect linkage disequilibrium, but an unknown experimental factor could not be ruled out. The study listed 150 to 200 TCR beta chains as associated with cytomegalovirus. Because the 87-base-pair reads could not distinguish some IMGT-functional V segments, including TRBV6-2 and TRBV6-3, those segments were excluded. Compared with the approximately 700-donor mean, donors in an Asian-associated ancestry cluster had fewer N-insertions in productive TCRs, according to a later genetic analysis. This cohort had only TCR beta chains sequenced, and the lack of alpha or paired-chain data limited which features could be detected. When HLA alleles, especially DR and DQ, strongly co-occurred, TCR associations were difficult to assign to individual alleles. Broadly in line with IMGT annotations, most TCR beta V segments showed up in productive rearrangements about 87% or about 30% of the time in an earlier analysis of around 550 of the donors. In a later analysis, several top co-occurrence clusters were reported to appear linked to parvovirus B19, influenza, CMV and Epstein-Barr virus. In a later analysis, TCR association rates were found to vary across HLA loci, with the most associated TCRs seen for DRB1 alleles and the fewest for HLA-C alleles. Across donors, most TCR sequences were observed very rarely, whereas some public TCRs were present in many individuals. A cluster of highly shared sequence variants was judged likely to be a technical artifact of the sequencing pipeline. Immune exposure information for the cohort was limited to CMV serostatus. In vitro tests confirmed that a few of the cytomegalovirus-associated TCR beta chains recognize cytomegalovirus antigens. HLA typing was unavailable for some donors at each locus, so association tests used only the typed subset. A further reported finding was that TCR beta sequences accurately predicted the HLA-A and HLA-B alleles for most subjects in the first cohort. The earlier analysis of almost 600 of the donors excluded 15 to 20 rarely observed V segments, including chromosome 9 orphons, because counts were too low. In a later analysis, HLA-associated TCR beta chains showed more clonal expansion and lower generation probabilities than non-associated chains that were equally common. In a later analysis, most CMV-associated TCR beta chains were found to appear HLA-restricted, with HLA associations seemingly driven largely by CMV exposure.

This clone was detected once. Its antigen is still unknown. No base qualities exist here, and no much larger clone lies one base off it. The cohort consisted of 600 to 750 healthy bone marrow donors. Cohort members were all nominally healthy when sampled, although unrecorded immune exposures were likely present. The donor tested CMV seronegative and was one of the 352 seronegative cohort members. Each donor provided a peripheral blood sample, and peripheral blood mononuclear cells were used for TCR beta sequencing. Genomic DNA extraction from the blood cell samples was performed with the Qiagen DNeasy Blood Extraction Kit. Libraries came from the immunoSEQ multiplex PCR assay. A mixture of 60 forward primers for TCR Vbeta segments and 13 reverse primers for TCR Jbeta segments was used in the multiplex PCR. A multiplex PCR assay on genomic DNA amplified the CDR3 region of rearranged TCR beta genes. Amplified TCR beta libraries were sequenced as 87-base-pair reads on the Illumina HiSeq System. In the authors' own workflow: A later analysis tallied roughly 80 million unique TCR beta chains across the 640 or so repertoires, and around 12 million of those chains were shared by two or more donors. Raw reads were error-corrected and collapsed into unique sequences by a nearest-neighbor algorithm in which closely related sequences were merged to remove PCR and sequencing errors. To assign V, D and J gene segments, CDR3 sequences were aligned to IMGT reference sequences. For a sequence to be retained, at least a six-nucleotide match to both a V gene segment and a J gene segment was required. Rearrangements were called productive when the CDR3 lacked stop codons and stayed in frame with V and J; all others were non-productive. CDR3 was defined by IMGT convention, running from the second conserved V-encoded cysteine to the conserved J-encoded phenylalanine. In an earlier analysis of more than 550 of the donors, sequences lacking an unambiguous match to a single V gene segment were excluded. In an earlier analysis of 587 of the donors, V segments were called functional above 56.7% productive rearrangements and were called segregating when the between-donor standard deviation exceeded 5%. A statistical classification framework was developed to diagnose cytomegalovirus status using the catalog of TCR beta chain sequences. In a later analysis, V and J genes were assigned by comparing TCR nucleotide sequences against IMGT/GENE-DB human TR gene sequences. A later analysis assigned CDR3 sequences and most-parsimonious VDJ recombination scenarios with the TCRdist pipeline. In a later analysis, every TCR beta chain was defined by the combination of its CDR3 amino acid sequence and its V-gene family, and reads without a unique V-gene family were dropped. In a later analysis, a few hundred highly shared, low-generation-probability nucleotide sequences were removed to address suspected cross-contamination and a sequencing artifact. In a later analysis, a clonal expansion index for each public chain was calculated from normalized within-repertoire ranks of inferred template counts. A later analysis computed generation probabilities with a VDJ recombination model fitted to out-of-frame rearrangements, and checked the results against IGoR. In a later analysis, TCR-TCR, TCR-HLA and TCR-CMV co-occurrence was scored with hypergeometric tests, and a repertoire-size bias correction was applied to TCR pairs. False discovery rates were estimated in a later analysis by permuting HLA or CMV assignments 20 times. In a later analysis, co-occurring TCRs were grouped using DBSCAN, and TCRdist sequence similarity was added for clustering within HLA-allele-positive subsets. Repertoires with fewer than 30,000 or more than 120,000 public chains were left out of co-occurrence clustering, as were five repertoires with anomalous nucleotide sharing. The table was pulled from immuneACCESS by TCRdb, which kept in-frame rearrangements only. Such tables lose some clones; where checked, under half of the loss comes from unresolved V genes, and the rest has no known cause. That table gives V, J and clone size, and the DNA gave D and trimming. The sample data list some 150,000 clones, and roughly 80% of these were observed just once. The top ten hold 1.3% of the sample.

Recombination linked TRBV11-2 to TRBJ2-5, with 8 bases aligning to TRBD2. The receptor comes from a woman between 45 and 60 years old in good health and CMV-seronegative. Sequenced: PBMCs. The encoded CDR3 is CASSLTRREVVKTQYF. The bases read TGTGCCAGCAGCCTAACGCGGCGGGAGGTTGTAAAGACCCAGTACTTC.